This T cell receptor (beta chain) was captured by sequencing in a study of T cell repertoires in cytomegalovirus infection (dated by TCRdb to between 2018 and 2021). About the study as a whole: Peptide stimulations targeted recently identified HLA-C-restricted CMV epitopes, whose presentation resists viral immunomodulation, together with well-studied HLA-B-restricted epitopes. Because public TCR beta signatures pointed to carriage of CMV infection together with the matching HLA type, the HLA type of each donor mattered for the analysis.

In the paper's terms, the treatment or condition label means: in vitro stimulation with specific CMV peptide epitopes to enrich CMV-specific T cells. This clonotype showed up just a few times. Its antigen specificity is not known. Per-base quality was not reported, and no clone a single base away is much larger than it. CDR3 length: 11 amino acids, cysteine to phenylalanine. The only DNA kept is the CDR3, 33 bases in frame from the first base. The V end loses 5 bases and the J end loses 15 bases, and a stretch of 11 bases separates them. The germline V gene (reference sequence) sets CDR1 to SEHNR and CDR2 to FQNEAQ. Broader findings and caveats from the paper: The ex vivo response was dominated by HLA-C-restricted CMV-specific TCR beta clonotypes, which also provided the single most frequent clonotype in two of eight donors. Carriers of CMV infection plus the relevant HLA type were discriminated by the cumulative frequency of public TCR beta family members in the study cohort and in an independent approximately 400-donor cohort.

The sequencing machine was an Illumina HiSeq 1500. TCRdb itself trimmed the public reads at Q25 with fastp, ran MiXCR and retained productive beta chains. CDR3 protein duplicates are merged, each entry listing the most common genes and DNA. In this sample the table shows 830,000 or so distinct CDR3 sequences, approximately 29% of which occur a single time. Clones ranked in the top ten supply around 12% of the sample. The receptor was derived from a human donor in good health (CMV status not recorded). Some clones in this sample may be carry-over from other donors' samples. The sequence is built from TRBV7-9 and TRBJ1-6; TRBD1 might be the D gene, on 5 matching bases. Sequencing used cultured CD8+ T cells from PBMCs, obtained from culture after CMV antigen stimulation. The DNA sequence follows: TGTGCCAGCAGCCCGCGGGACGACCTCCACTTT. It translates as CASSPRDDLHF.